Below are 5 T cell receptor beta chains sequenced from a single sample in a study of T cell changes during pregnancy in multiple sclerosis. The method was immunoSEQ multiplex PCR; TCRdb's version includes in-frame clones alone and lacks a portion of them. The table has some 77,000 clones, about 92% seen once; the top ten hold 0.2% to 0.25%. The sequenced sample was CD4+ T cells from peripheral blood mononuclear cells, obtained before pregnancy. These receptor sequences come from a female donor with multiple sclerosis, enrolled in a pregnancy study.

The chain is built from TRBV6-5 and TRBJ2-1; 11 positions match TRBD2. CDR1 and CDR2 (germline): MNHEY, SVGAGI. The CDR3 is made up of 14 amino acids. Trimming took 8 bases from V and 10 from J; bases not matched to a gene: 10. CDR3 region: CASGRLAGSGEQFF. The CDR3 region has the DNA TGTGCCAGCGGACGACTAGCGGGATCGGGGGAGCAGTTCTTC.

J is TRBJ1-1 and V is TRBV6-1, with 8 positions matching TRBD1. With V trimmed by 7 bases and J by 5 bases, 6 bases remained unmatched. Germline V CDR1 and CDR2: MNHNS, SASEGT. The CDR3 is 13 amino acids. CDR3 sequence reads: CASIETGETEAFF. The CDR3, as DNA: TGTGCCAGCATCGAGACAGGGGAAACTGAAGCTTTCTTT.

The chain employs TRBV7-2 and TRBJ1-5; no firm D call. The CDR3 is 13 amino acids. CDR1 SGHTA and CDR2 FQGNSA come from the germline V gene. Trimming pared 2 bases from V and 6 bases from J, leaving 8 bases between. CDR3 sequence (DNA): TGTGCCAGCAGCTTAAGGAGGGCTCAGCCCCAGCATTTT. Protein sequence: CASSLRRAQPQHF.

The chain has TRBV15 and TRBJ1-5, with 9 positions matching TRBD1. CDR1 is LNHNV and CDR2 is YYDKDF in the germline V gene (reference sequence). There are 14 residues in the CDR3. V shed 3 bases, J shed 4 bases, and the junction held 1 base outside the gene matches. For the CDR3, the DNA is TGTGCCACCAGCAGGACAGGGGGGAATCAGCCCCAGCATTTT. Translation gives CATSRTGGNQPQHF.

The CDR3 nucleotides read TGCGCCAGCAGCTTGACCCCAGTTTCAGACACTGAAGCTTTCTTT. This gives the protein CASSLTPVSDTEAFF. This chain joins TRBV5-1 and TRBJ1-1; D call uncertain. Trimming cost V 1 base and J 3 bases, with 13 bases left between them. The CDR3 has 15 amino acids. Germline lookup yields CDR1 SGHRS and CDR2 YFSETQ.